This T cell receptor (beta chain) was captured by sequencing in a study of T cell clonality in common variable immunodeficiency. This clone has only a few counts. Its antigen is still unknown. Equal genomic DNA amounts from CVID and control samples were sequenced. Libraries were prepared by immunoSEQ multiplex PCR; TCRdb keeps only in-frame clonotypes and omits some of them. The profile covers some 40,000 clones, none occurring a single time. Study outcomes and limitations: Compared with controls, CVID subjects had fewer shared TCRbeta clones.

The receptor's source is a person between 18 and 69 years old in good health. The sequencing input was peripheral blood mononuclear cells.

The CDR3 bases that were read are TGTGCCAGCAGAGCCAGCGTGAACACTGAA. This gives the protein CASRASVNTE. The entire CDR3 reads CASRASVNTEAFF. The chain uses TRBV2 and TRBJ1-1; no definite D call. The DNA ends 3 residues before the CDR3 does, and the rest of the CDR3 is filled in from the germline J gene. Germline CDR1 SNHLY, CDR2 FYNNEI. The CDR3 covers 13 residues. V was clipped by 6 bases and J by 0 bases, with 8 bases between them.